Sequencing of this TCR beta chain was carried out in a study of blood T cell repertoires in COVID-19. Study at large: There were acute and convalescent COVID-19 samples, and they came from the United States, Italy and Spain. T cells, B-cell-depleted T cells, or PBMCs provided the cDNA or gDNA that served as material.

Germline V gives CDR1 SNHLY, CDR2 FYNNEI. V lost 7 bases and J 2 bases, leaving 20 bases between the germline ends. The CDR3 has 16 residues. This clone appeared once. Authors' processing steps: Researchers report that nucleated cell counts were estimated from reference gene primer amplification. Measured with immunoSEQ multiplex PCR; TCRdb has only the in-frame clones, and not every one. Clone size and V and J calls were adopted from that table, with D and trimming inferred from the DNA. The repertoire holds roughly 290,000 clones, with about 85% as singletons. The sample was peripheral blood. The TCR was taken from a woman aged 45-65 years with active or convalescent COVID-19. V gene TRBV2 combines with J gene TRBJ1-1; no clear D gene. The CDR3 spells CASTPFGGAKNTEAFF. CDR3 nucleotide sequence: TGTGCCAGCACCCCATTCGGCGGAGCGAAAAACACTGAAGCTTTCTTT.